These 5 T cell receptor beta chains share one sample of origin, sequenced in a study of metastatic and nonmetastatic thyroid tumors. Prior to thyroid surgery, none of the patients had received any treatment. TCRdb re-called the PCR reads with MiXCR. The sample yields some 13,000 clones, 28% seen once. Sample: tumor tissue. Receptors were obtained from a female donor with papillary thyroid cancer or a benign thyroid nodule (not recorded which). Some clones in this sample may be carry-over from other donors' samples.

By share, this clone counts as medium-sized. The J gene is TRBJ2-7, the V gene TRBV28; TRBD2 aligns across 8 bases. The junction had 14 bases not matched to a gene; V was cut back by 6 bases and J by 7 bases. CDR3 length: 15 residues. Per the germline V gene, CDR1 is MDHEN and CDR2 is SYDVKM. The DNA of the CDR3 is TGTGCCAGCAGGTCCGGGGACGGGAGGGCCAGTGAGCAGTACTTC. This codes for CASRSGDGRASEQYF.

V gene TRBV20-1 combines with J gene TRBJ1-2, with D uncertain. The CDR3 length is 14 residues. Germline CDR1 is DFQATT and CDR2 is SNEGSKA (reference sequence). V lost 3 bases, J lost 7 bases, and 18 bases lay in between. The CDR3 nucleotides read TGCAGTGCTAGTCCGCTAGAGTATTCGGGTGGCTACACCTTC. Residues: CSASPLEYSGGYTF.

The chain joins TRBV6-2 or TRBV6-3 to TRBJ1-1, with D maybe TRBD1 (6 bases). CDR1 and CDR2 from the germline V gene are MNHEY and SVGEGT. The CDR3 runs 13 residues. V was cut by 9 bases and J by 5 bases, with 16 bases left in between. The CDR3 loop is CARTSEGGTEAFF. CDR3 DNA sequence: TGTGCCAGAACCAGTGAAGGGGGGACTGAAGCTTTCTTT.

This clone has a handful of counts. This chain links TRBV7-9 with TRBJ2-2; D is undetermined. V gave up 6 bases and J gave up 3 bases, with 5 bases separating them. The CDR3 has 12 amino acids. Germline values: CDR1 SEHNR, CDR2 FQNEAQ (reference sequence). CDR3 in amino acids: CASSSDTGELFF. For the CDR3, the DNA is TGTGCCAGCAGTTCCGACACCGGGGAGCTGTTTTTT. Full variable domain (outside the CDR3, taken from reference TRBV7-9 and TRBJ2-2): DTGVSQNPRHKITKRGQNVTFRCDPISEHNRLYWYRQTLGQGPEFLTYFQNEAQLEKSRLLSDRFSAERPKGSFSTLEIQRTEQGDSAMYLCASSSDTGELFFGEGSRLTVL.

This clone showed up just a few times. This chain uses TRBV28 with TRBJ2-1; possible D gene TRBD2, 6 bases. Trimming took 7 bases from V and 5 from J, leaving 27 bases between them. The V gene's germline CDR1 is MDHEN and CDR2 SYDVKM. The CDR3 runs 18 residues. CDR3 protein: CASTPGRGRNSSHNEQFF. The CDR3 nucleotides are TGTGCCAGCACCCCGGGGCGGGGCCGGAACTCCAGCCACAATGAGCAGTTCTTC.